This paragraph covers one TCR beta chain sequence. The sample is drawn from a study of blood T cell repertoires in COVID-19. Study-level information: Acute-phase and convalescent COVID-19 samples originated in the United States, Italy and Spain. PBMCs, B-cell-depleted T cells, or T cells provided the cDNA or gDNA that made up the material.

In the original processing: It was from reference gene primer amplification that nucleated cell counts were estimated. Generated by immunoSEQ multiplex PCR, the TCRdb table keeps only in-frame clones and is missing some. V and J calls and clone size are those listed in that table; D and trimming were worked out from the DNA. Found here are more than 150,000 clones, about 86% of them singletons; the top ten hold 3.5% to 4.5%. Germline CDR1 and CDR2: MNHEY and SVGAGI. V lost 7 bases, J lost 0 bases, and 9 bases lay in between. The CDR3 loop spans 13 amino acids. Sample: peripheral blood. The clonotype originates from a woman in her seventies with acute or convalescent COVID-19. The V gene is TRBV6-5, the J gene TRBJ1-1; D unclear. The DNA of the CDR3 is TGTGCCAGCAAGGCGGGCTTGAACACTGAAGCTTTCTTT. Its translation: CASKAGLNTEAFF.